Following are 15 T cell receptor beta chains from one sample sequenced in a study of blood T cells in healthy people across ages. Primers used in a second PCR of roughly 7 to 12 cycles were a sample-barcoded 5' primer and a J-beta primer mix. MiXCR, applied by TCRdb to the 5' RACE reads, yields one record per CDR3 protein. The sample has about 1.8 million distinct CDR3 sequences, 40% to 55% seen once; the top ten hold over 2%. What was sequenced was blood. Source of these receptors: a woman in her 40s in good health.

This rearrangement joins TRBV5-1 to TRBJ1-1, with TRBD1 matching over 7 bases. The V gene's germline CDR1 is SGHRS and CDR2 YFSETQ. V lost 2 bases and J lost 4; bases outside the gene matches: 8. This CDR3 contains 15 residues. The CDR3 loop reads CASSFRDSRGTEAFF. Here the CDR3 DNA reads TGCGCCAGCAGCTTCCGGGACAGTCGTGGCACTGAAGCTTTCTTT.

This chain joins TRBV6-2 or TRBV6-3 and TRBJ2-7; D might be TRBD1 or TRBD2, each matching 5 bases. The length of the CDR3 is 16 residues. Trimming took off 4 bases at V and 2 bases at J, with 18 bases between the two ends. CDR1 is MNHEY and CDR2 is SVGEGT in the germline V gene. CDR3 coding DNA: TGTGCCAGCAGTTCCGGGGTCCGACAGTTAACCTACGAGCAGTACTTC. This codes for CASSSGVRQLTYEQYF.

V gene TRBV25-1 combines with J gene TRBJ2-6; no clear D gene. CDR3 length: 16 residues. CDR1 is MGHDK, CDR2 SYGVNS, per germline. V dropped 3 bases and J dropped 0 bases, with 9 bases sitting between them. CDR3 region: CASSENSLSGANVLTF. In DNA, the CDR3 is TGTGCCAGCAGTGAGAACAGTCTCTCTGGGGCCAACGTCCTGACTTTC. The full variable domain, its missing parts supplied by reference TRBV25-1 and TRBJ2-6, is EADIYQTPRYLVIGTGKKITLECSQTMGHDKMYWYQQDPGMELHLIHYSYGVNSTEKGDLSSESTVSRIRTEHFPLTLESARPSHTSQYLCASSENSLSGANVLTFGAGSRLTVL.

This chain joins TRBV12-3 or TRBV12-4 and TRBJ2-3; D not certain. This CDR3 has 15 residues. V was trimmed by 5 bases and J by 0 bases, leaving 12 bases between them. CDR3 amino acids: CASSARADSTDTQYF. The CDR3 DNA follows: TGTGCCAGCAGTGCCCGGGCGGACAGCACAGATACGCAGTATTTT.

This clonotype came up a few times. V is TRBV29-1 and J is TRBJ1-2, with D possibly matching TRBD1 (5 bases). Germline V lookup: CDR1 SQVTM, CDR2 ANQGSEA. V was clipped by 3 bases and J by 7 bases, with 12 bases between them. This CDR3 region has 12 residues. The CDR3 is CSVDSGFSGYTF. CDR3 in DNA: TGCAGCGTTGACTCAGGGTTTAGTGGCTACACCTTC.

The chain recombines TRBV12-3 or TRBV12-4 with TRBJ2-1; 7 bases match TRBD1. CDR3 size: 18 residues. V shed 1 base and J 1 base; nucleotides not matched to a gene: 10. The CDR3 region has the DNA TGTGCCAGCAGTTTAGGGGTTGACAGGGCAAGTTCCTACAATGAGCAGTTCTTC. Translated: CASSLGVDRASSYNEQFF.

V usage is TRBV6-6 and J usage is TRBJ1-2, with D possibly being TRBD1 (6 bases). V was pared by 3 bases and J by 8 bases, with 22 bases between. The germline V gene encodes CDR1 MNHNY and CDR2 SVGAGI (reference sequence). This CDR3 is 16 amino acids long. The CDR3 DNA is TGTGCCAGCAGTTATGAATCCGAGGGGGGCGGAATGGGCTACACCTTC. Its translation: CASSYESEGGGMGYTF.

This clonotype has only a few counts. The chain joins TRBV15 to TRBJ2-7; no firm D call. The V end lost 1 base, the J end lost 2 bases, and 12 bases lay between the germline ends. This CDR3 comprises 15 residues. CDR1 is LNHNV, CDR2 YYDKDF, per germline (reference sequence). CDR3 bases: TGTGCCACCAGCAGAGGAACGGGTATCCCCTACGAGCAGTACTTC. It codes for CATSRGTGIPYEQYF.

A few counts support this clonotype. CDR3 coding DNA: TGTGCCATCAGTGAGTCGTATGAGGGCGGTAAGGAGTACTTC. Its protein product is CAISESYEGGKEYF. J is TRBJ2-7 and V is TRBV10-3; possibly TRBD2 for D (5 bases). Trimming took 0 bases from V and 11 from J, leaving 17 bases between them. CDR3 length equals 14 residues. CDR1 is ENHRY, CDR2 SYGVKD, per germline.

This clonotype was seen a handful of times. The CDR3 nucleotides read TGTGCCAGCAGCCCGGAACTAGCGGGGGAACGCGAGCAGTACTTC. Protein product: CASSPELAGEREQYF. The rearrangement joins TRBV7-2 to TRBJ2-7; 11 positions match TRBD2. The CDR3 is made up of 15 amino acids. V dropped 5 bases and J dropped 6; count of bases not matched to a gene: 9. The germline gives CDR1 SGHTA, CDR2 FQGNSA.

This clonotype was found a few times. The J gene is TRBJ2-3, the V gene TRBV5-5; the match to TRBD2 covers 14 bases. Germline lookup yields CDR1 SGHKS and CDR2 YYEKEE (reference sequence). Trimming at V came to 0 bases and at J to 5 bases, leaving 5 bases not matched to a gene. There are 17 residues in the CDR3. The CDR3 here is CASSLETSGGERDTQYF. CDR3 nucleotide sequence: TGTGCCAGCAGCTTGGAGACTAGCGGGGGGGAAAGAGATACGCAGTATTTT.

This clonotype occurred many times. The J gene is TRBJ1-1, the V gene TRBV6-5; D gene unclear. Trimming pared 6 bases from V and 1 base from J, leaving 9 bases between. This CDR3 has 13 amino acids. CDR1 and CDR2 from the germline V gene are MNHEY and SVGAGI. In DNA form, the CDR3 reads TGTGCCAGCAGCCCCGGGGAGAACACTGAAGCTTTCTTT. Protein product: CASSPGENTEAFF.

The chain couples TRBV18 to TRBJ2-5; 7 positions agree with TRBD1. CDR3 length: 14 residues. The germline gives CDR1 KGHSH, CDR2 LQKENI. V lost 4 bases to trimming and J lost 4 bases; unmatched junction nucleotides: 6. Here the CDR3 DNA reads TGTGCCAGCTCACTCTACCGGACAGGAGAGACCCAGTACTTC. It specifies CASSLYRTGETQYF.

This clonotype has just a few counts. This chain uses TRBV9 with TRBJ2-5; 9 bases agree with TRBD1. The CDR3 covers 15 residues. Trimming at V came to 2 bases and at J to 2 bases, leaving 4 bases not matched to a gene. Germline loops: CDR1 SGDLS, CDR2 YYNGEE. CDR3 sequence reads: CASSVGDRAQETQYF. CDR3 DNA sequence: TGTGCCAGCAGCGTGGGGGACAGGGCACAAGAGACCCAGTACTTC. Combining the CDR3 with reference TRBV9 and TRBJ2-5 gives the whole variable domain DSGVTQTPKHLITATGQRVTLRCSPRSGDLSVYWYQQSLDQGLQFLIQYYNGEERAKGNILERFSAQQFPDLHSELNLSSLELGDSALYFCASSVGDRAQETQYFGPGTRLLVL.

This clonotype has a single count. The chain couples TRBV6-2 or TRBV6-3 to TRBJ1-1; D remains unclear. Germline V gene sequence: CDR1 MNHEY, CDR2 SVGEGT. CDR3 length equals 13 residues. V lost 7 bases and J 8 bases, leaving 17 bases between the germline ends. CDR3 protein: CASISGGRMEAFF. The CDR3 DNA is TGTGCCAGCATCTCAGGAGGCCGGATGGAAGCTTTCTTT.